The 15 T cell receptor beta chains reported below all come from one sample, sequenced in a study of CD8 T cells in ankylosing spondylitis. Via MiXCR, TCRdb re-called the 5' RACE reads, giving one row per CDR3 protein. The table lists approximately 250,000 distinct CDR3 sequences, about 24% of them singletons. Material for sequencing was blood, either unsorted or a sorted T cell fraction (not recorded which). The receptors were gathered from a male donor with ankylosing spondylitis or in good health (not recorded which).

This clonotype was picked up many times. The chain employs TRBV29-1 and TRBJ2-7; the D gene is possibly TRBD1 (7 bases). This CDR3 contains 12 residues. The germline V gene encodes CDR1 SQVTM and CDR2 ANQGSEA. V was clipped by 3 bases and J by 5 bases, with 11 bases between them. CDR3 residues: CSVEARGDEQYF. CDR3 nucleotide sequence: TGCAGCGTTGAGGCCAGGGGGGACGAGCAGTACTTC.

This clonotype was observed many times. The V call is TRBV15, the J call TRBJ2-3; TRBD2 might be the D (5 bases). Germline V gene lookup returns CDR1 LNHNV and CDR2 YYDKDF (reference sequence). With 8 bases removed from V and 4 bases from J, the gap between germline ends came to 13 bases. The CDR3 contains 13 residues. CDR3 in amino acids: CATRRGVADTQYF. The CDR3 coding sequence is TGTGCCACCCGACGGGGAGTGGCAGATACGCAGTATTTT.

This clonotype was counted many times. The gene calls are TRBV12-3 or TRBV12-4 and TRBJ2-7; 11 bases map to TRBD1. The CDR3 sequence is 16 residues long. V lost 5 bases and J lost 3; bases outside the gene matches: 9. The CDR3 sequence is CASSAPSGTGGYEQYF. CDR3 in DNA: TGTGCCAGCAGTGCACCATCCGGGACAGGGGGCTACGAGCAGTACTTC.

The chain employs TRBV2 and TRBJ2-5, with D perhaps assigned TRBD1 or TRBD2 (5 bases each). The germline CDR1 and CDR2 sequences are SNHLY and FYNNEI. Deletions cut 1 base from V and 6 bases from J, with 9 bases between. There are 13 residues in the CDR3. The CDR3 nucleotides are TGTGCCAGCAGTGAAGAAGGGGAGAAGACCCAGTACTTC. Amino acid sequence: CASSEEGEKTQYF.

This clonotype was detected ten times or more. The V call is TRBV18, the J call TRBJ2-7; D perhaps matches TRBD1 (6 bases). Looked up from germline, CDR1 is KGHSH and CDR2 is LQKENI. The CDR3 is made up of 15 amino acids. The V and J ends lost 5 bases and 2 bases respectively, with 16 bases between them. The CDR3 sequence: CASSAQGRPPYEQYF. The CDR3 region has the DNA TGTGCCAGCTCAGCACAGGGTAGACCCCCCTACGAGCAGTACTTC.

This clonotype came up a few times. In DNA form, the CDR3 reads TGCAGCGCCCGGACAGGGATGAACACTGAAGCTTTCTTT. The encoded protein is CSARTGMNTEAFF. The chain employs TRBV29-1 and TRBJ1-1; 8 bases are a match to TRBD1. The CDR3 totals 13 residues. The germline V gene encodes CDR1 SQVTM and CDR2 ANQGSEA. With V trimmed by 7 bases and J by 0 bases, 4 bases remained unmatched.

J is TRBJ2-7 and V is TRBV3-1; no definite D call. This CDR3 is built from 16 residues. Germline CDR1 reads LGHDT; CDR2 reads YNNKEL (reference sequence). The ends were cut back, 4 bases at V and 3 bases at J, with 19 bases in the middle. CDR3 DNA: TGTGCCAGCAGCCCCTCGGTGGGGTCTGTAGGCTACGAGCAGTACTTC. Its protein is CASSPSVGSVGYEQYF.

The sample holds many counts of this clonotype. The chain carries TRBV29-1 and TRBJ2-5; maybe TRBD1 (6 bases). The V and J ends lost 7 bases and 7 bases respectively, with 22 bases between them. Per germline, CDR1 SQVTM and CDR2 ANQGSEA. The CDR3 extends over 14 amino acids. This chain's CDR3 is CSGGLRDTVATQYF. The CDR3 nucleotides read TGCAGCGGTGGTTTACGGGACACGGTCGCGACCCAGTACTTC.

The rearrangement uses TRBV5-1 and TRBJ2-3; the match to TRBD2 covers 8 bases. The CDR3 is 13 amino acids. The V gene end was trimmed by 9 bases and the J gene end by 0 bases; junction bases not matched to a gene: 3. CDR1 and CDR2 (germline): SGHRS, YFSETQ. CDR3 protein: CATRTSSTDTQYF. CDR3 bases: TGCGCCACCCGGACTAGCAGCACAGATACGCAGTATTTT.

The chain combines TRBV28 with TRBJ2-7; possibly TRBD1 for D (5 bases). This CDR3 is built from 14 residues. Trimming removed 5 bases from V and 3 bases from J, with 14 bases in between. Germline V gene sequence: CDR1 MDHEN, CDR2 SYDVKM. The CDR3 protein is CASSADILRYEQYF. For the CDR3, the DNA is TGTGCCAGCAGTGCGGACATACTACGCTACGAGCAGTACTTC.

This clonotype was seen ten or more times. This chain joins TRBV4-1 and TRBJ2-5, with D unresolved. Trimming removed 1 base at V and 1 base at J, with 10 bases between. This CDR3 comprises 15 residues. In germline, CDR1 is MGHRA, CDR2 YSYEKL. The CDR3 nucleotides are TGCGCCAGCAGCCAAGTTCCTGCAATCCAAGAGACCCAGTACTTC. Protein product: CASSQVPAIQETQYF.

This clonotype has a count of ten or more. This chain joins TRBV5-1 and TRBJ2-1; D is perhaps TRBD1 (5 bases). The CDR3 length is 15 residues. V lost 0 bases and J 5 bases, leaving 12 bases between the germline ends. Germline loops: CDR1 SGHRS, CDR2 YFSETQ. In DNA, the CDR3 is TGCGCCAGCAGCTTGGATGGGGCTGATCACAATGAGCAGTTCTTC. Its protein is CASSLDGADHNEQFF.

This clonotype has just a few counts. The V call is TRBV20-1, the J call TRBJ2-1; D is unclear. In germline, CDR1 is DFQATT, CDR2 SNEGSKA (reference sequence). Trimming took 3 bases from V and 4 from J, leaving 10 bases between them. The CDR3 extends over 13 amino acids. The CDR3 is CSASRLRYNEQFF. The CDR3, as DNA: TGCAGTGCTAGTCGCCTGAGATACAATGAGCAGTTCTTC.

This clonotype has a count of ten or more. This sequence joins TRBV6-1 and TRBJ1-2; D is uncertain. Germline-derived CDR1 and CDR2 are MNHNS and SASEGT. This CDR3 contains 14 residues. V was shortened by 6 bases and J by 2 bases, with 13 bases between the two germline ends. Here the CDR3 reads CASSQSGGNYGYTF. CDR3 in DNA: TGTGCCAGCAGCCAATCGGGAGGGAACTATGGCTACACCTTC.

This chain connects TRBV12-3 or TRBV12-4 to TRBJ2-4; 13 bases map to TRBD2. The CDR3 has 15 residues. With V trimmed by 6 bases and J by 4 bases, 3 bases remained unmatched. The CDR3 sequence: CASSWTSGGKNIQYF. CDR3 sequence (DNA): TGTGCCAGCAGCTGGACTAGCGGGGGAAAAAACATTCAGTACTTC.